This is a list of T cell receptor beta chains from one sample in a study of T-cell reconstitution after alpha-beta-depleted transplantation in children. TCRdb called the PCR reads again in MiXCR, with one record for every CDR3 protein. There are hundreds of thousands of distinct CDR3 sequences in the sample; over 10% occur only once, and over 2% lies in the top ten. Sequencing was performed on PBMCs, mostly from graft donor cells, taken 360 days after TCRalphabeta/CD19-depleted stem cell transplant. The receptors come from a male patient younger than 18 who had a stem cell transplant for acute myeloid leukemia, so the T cells may come from the graft donor. Both conserved end residues are part of each CDR3. A D gene is named only where the DNA matches it firmly. Clone size is shown for a subset of rows, as once, few, many or a class of expanded clone.

j_call,clone_size,d_call,cdr3_length,v_call,cdr3_nt,cdr3_aa
TRBJ2-7,many,NA,13,TRBV29-1,TGCAGCGGGAGATGGGACACCACCTACGAGCAGTACTTC,CSGRWDTTYEQYF
TRBJ2-1,few,TRBD2,17,TRBV9,TGTGCCAGCAGCGTAGCTAGGACTAGCGGGAGATACAATGAGCAGTTCTTC,CASSVARTSGRYNEQFF
TRBJ2-1,NA,NA,15,TRBV7-3,TGTGCCAGCGGCCTTCAGGGGCTGGGGAACAATGAGCAGTTCTTC,CASGLQGLGNNEQFF
TRBJ1-5,few,NA,15,TRBV5-4,TGTGCCAGCAGCTCGGCCGACATTCCATATCAGCCCCAGCATTTT,CASSSADIPYQPQHF
TRBJ2-6,NA,TRBD1,18,TRBV20-1,TGCAGTGCTAGAGATCCGGGACAGGCCAGCTCTGGGGCCAACGTCCTGACTTTC,CSARDPGQASSGANVLTF
TRBJ2-2,few,NA,14,TRBV20-1,TGCAGTGCAACACGCCGGGGCAAAACCGGGGAGCTGTTTTTT,CSATRRGKTGELFF
TRBJ2-1,NA,NA,17,TRBV21-1,TGTGCCAGCAGCAAAGCCCCCGGACTAGCGGCCTACAATGAGCAGTTCTTC,CASSKAPGLAAYNEQFF
TRBJ2-7,few,NA,14,TRBV20-1,TGCAGTGCTACCGGGACCGACGGTTACTACGAGCAGTACTTC,CSATGTDGYYEQYF
TRBJ2-3,many,NA,18,TRBV4-1,TGCGCCAGCAGTCACTCCCCACGGGGTAAAACTGGGGGGGATACGCAGTATTTT,CASSHSPRGKTGGDTQYF
TRBJ1-2,NA,TRBD1,13,TRBV28,TGTGCCAGCCCCACCCCACTGACAGGGCTGCACACCTTC,CASPTPLTGLHTF
TRBJ2-1,NA,TRBD2,17,TRBV20-1,TGCAGTGCTAGAGGGCTAGCGGGAGTTTCCCTCTACAATGAGCAGTTCTTC,CSARGLAGVSLYNEQFF
TRBJ2-7,few,TRBD1,14,TRBV20-1,TGCAGTGCTACAAGACAGGGGGCAGCCCACGAGCAGTACTTC,CSATRQGAAHEQYF
TRBJ2-5,NA,NA,14,TRBV5-5,TGTGCCAGCAGCTTATTTCTCCCGGGAGAGACCCAGTACTTC,CASSLFLPGETQYF
TRBJ2-1,few,NA,12,TRBV20-1,TGCAGTGCGTGGCAGGTCACATGGGGGCAGTTCTTC,CSAWQVTWGQFF
TRBJ2-3,NA,NA,13,TRBV6-1,TGTGCCAGCTCCGATACGTTCACAGATACGCAGTATTTT,CASSDTFTDTQYF
TRBJ2-3,few,TRBD2,15,TRBV12-3/TRBV12-4,TGTGCCAGCACCGCTCTAGCGGGGCGCACAGATACGCAGTATTTT,CASTALAGRTDTQYF
TRBJ2-7,NA,TRBD2,15,TRBV10-3,TGTGCCATCAGTGACGGAGGACTAGTGAGTTACGAGCAGTACTTC,CAISDGGLVSYEQYF
TRBJ2-1,NA,TRBD2,16,TRBV6-1,TGTGCCAGCAGGTCACCCAGCGGGAGGTCGGGCAATGAGCAGTTCTTC,CASRSPSGRSGNEQFF
TRBJ1-5,NA,NA,11,TRBV20-1,TGCAGTGCTGTTAGCAATCAGCCCCAGCATTTT,CSAVSNQPQHF
TRBJ2-7,NA,TRBD2,17,TRBV20-1,TGCAGTGCTAGAGCTCCAGGTGGTAGCGGGACGTTCTACGAGCAGTACTTC,CSARAPGGSGTFYEQYF
TRBJ2-7,NA,TRBD1,15,TRBV27,TGTGCCAGCAGTTTACGAACAGGGGGAGTCTACGAGCAGTACTTC,CASSLRTGGVYEQYF
TRBJ2-3,NA,TRBD2,15,TRBV20-1,TGCAGTGCTAGTATAGCGGGAGTATTAACAGATACGCAGTATTTT,CSASIAGVLTDTQYF
TRBJ2-1,many,NA,12,TRBV18,TGTGCCAGCTCGCCAACTAACAATGAGCAGTTCTTC,CASSPTNNEQFF
TRBJ2-2,many,TRBD2,18,TRBV4-3,TGCGCCAGCAGCCAAGACCCAGCGGGAGGAGGGTACACCGGGGAGCTGTTTTTT,CASSQDPAGGGYTGELFF
TRBJ2-7,few,TRBD2,16,TRBV20-1,TGCAGTGCCCAATACGGGACTAGCGGGAACTCCTACGAGCAGTACTTC,CSAQYGTSGNSYEQYF
TRBJ2-7,NA,NA,15,TRBV11-2,TGTGCCAGCAGCTCTTCACCCCTAACAGGGTACGAGCAGTACTTC,CASSSSPLTGYEQYF
TRBJ1-6,NA,NA,14,TRBV11-2,TGTGCCAGCAGCGGGACATGGTATAATTCACCCCTCCACTTT,CASSGTWYNSPLHF
TRBJ2-7,few,NA,16,TRBV29-1,TGCAGCGTTGAGCTCCCCAGGGGTAGATTTAGCTACGAGCAGTACTTC,CSVELPRGRFSYEQYF
TRBJ2-2,many,TRBD2,18,TRBV5-1,TGCGCCAGCAGCTTGGGGGCTAGCGGAATTTCGAACACCGGGGAGCTGTTTTTT,CASSLGASGISNTGELFF
TRBJ2-1,NA,NA,15,TRBV20-1,TGCAGTGCTATCATCGTCAACGCGGCTGCCACTGAGCAGTTCTTC,CSAIIVNAAATEQFF
TRBJ2-7,few,NA,12,TRBV7-9,TGTGCCAGCAGCTACAGGTACCACGAGCAGTACTTC,CASSYRYHEQYF
TRBJ2-5,few,TRBD2,15,TRBV9,TGTGCCAGCAGCGTGACTAGCGGGTTCCAAGAGACCCAGTACTTC,CASSVTSGFQETQYF
TRBJ2-7,NA,NA,12,TRBV12-5,TGTGCTAGTGGCCCCGACGAGGGCGAGCAGTACTTC,CASGPDEGEQYF
TRBJ2-3,few,TRBD2,16,TRBV5-1,TGCGCCAGCAGCATTCATAGCGGGAGAAGCACAGATACGCAGTATTTT,CASSIHSGRSTDTQYF